This is a list of T cell receptor beta chains from one sample in a study of cytomegalovirus exposure and HLA in healthy donors. Measured with immunoSEQ multiplex PCR; TCRdb has only the in-frame clones, and not every one. The sample holds about 180,000 clones; about 69% are singletons and the top ten take over 2.5%. The sample consisted of PBMCs. The receptors here all came from a male donor in good health and CMV-seronegative. Each CDR3 is given with its conserved first and last residue. The D gene is left open where the match is weak. The size field is filled for only some rows; it gives once, few, many or a size class.

V: TRBV30
J: TRBJ2-7
D: TRBD2
size: -
CDR3: CAWRVREVSYEQYF
DNA: TGTGCCTGGAGGGTGCGGGAGGTGTCCTACGAGCAGTACTTC

V: TRBV9
J: TRBJ1-3
D: TRBD1
size: -
CDR3: CASSVAGTDRSGNTIYF
DNA: TGTGCCAGCAGCGTAGCGGGGACAGACCGCTCTGGAAACACCATATATTTT

V: TRBV6-5
J: TRBJ2-7
D: -
size: once
CDR3: CASGRDLGSNEQYF
DNA: TGTGCCAGCGGGCGGGACTTAGGTAGCAACGAGCAGTACTTC

V: TRBV4-1
J: TRBJ2-1
D: TRBD2
size: -
CDR3: CASSHRRPSGGTYNEQFF
DNA: TGCGCCAGCAGCCATCGCCGCCCTAGCGGGGGCACTTACAATGAGCAGTTCTTC

V: TRBV10-1
J: TRBJ2-3
D: TRBD2
size: -
CDR3: CASSGALLAGGRSTDTQYF
DNA: TGCGCCAGCAGTGGGGCCCTTCTAGCGGGGGGGCGCAGCACAGATACGCAGTATTTT

V: TRBV15
J: TRBJ2-1
D: TRBD2
size: -
CDR3: CATSRGWTSGSNEQFF
DNA: TGTGCCACCAGCAGAGGCTGGACTAGCGGGAGCAATGAGCAGTTCTTC

V: TRBV5-1
J: TRBJ2-1
D: TRBD1
size: -
CDR3: CASSTGQGSTNEQFF
DNA: TGCGCCAGCAGCACAGGACAGGGGTCCACCAATGAGCAGTTCTTC

V: TRBV14
J: TRBJ2-1
D: -
size: -
CDR3: CASSQVALEQFF
DNA: TGTGCCAGCAGCCAAGTGGCCCTTGAGCAGTTCTTC

V: TRBV28
J: TRBJ1-3
D: TRBD1
size: -
CDR3: CASSLGQGAYSGNTIYF
DNA: TGTGCCAGCAGTTTGGGACAGGGGGCTTACTCTGGAAACACCATATATTTT

V: TRBV27
J: TRBJ2-7
D: TRBD1
size: -
CDR3: CASSSSRGSAYEQYF
DNA: TGTGCCAGCAGTTCGTCCAGGGGGTCGGCCTACGAGCAGTACTTC

V: TRBV9
J: TRBJ2-1
D: TRBD1
size: -
CDR3: CASSALGTGANEQFF
DNA: TGTGCCAGCAGCGCCCTAGGGACAGGGGCCAATGAGCAGTTCTTC

V: TRBV11-2
J: TRBJ1-3
D: -
size: -
CDR3: CASSLEASGNTIYF
DNA: TGTGCCAGCAGCTTAGAGGCCTCTGGAAACACCATATATTTT

V: TRBV6-4
J: TRBJ2-3
D: TRBD1
size: -
CDR3: CASSPDSGTGWADTQYF
DNA: TGTGCCAGCAGTCCAGATTCCGGGACAGGGTGGGCAGATACGCAGTATTTT

V: TRBV11-3
J: TRBJ2-7
D: TRBD2
size: few
CDR3: CASSPPGLAGGPVEQYF
DNA: TGTGCCAGCAGCCCGCCGGGACTAGCGGGAGGGCCGGTCGAGCAGTACTTC

V: TRBV13
J: TRBJ1-1
D: TRBD1
size: -
CDR3: CASSSRVARGNSEAFF
DNA: TGTGCCAGCAGCTCCCGAGTTGCCAGGGGGAATAGTGAAGCTTTCTTT

V: TRBV27
J: TRBJ1-2
D: -
size: -
CDR3: CASSTQGGIGYGYTF
DNA: TGTGCCAGCAGCACCCAAGGGGGTATAGGCTATGGCTACACCTTC

V: TRBV4-1
J: TRBJ1-1
D: TRBD1
size: -
CDR3: CASSQDRGTVNTEAFF
DNA: TGCGCCAGCAGCCAAGATAGAGGGACAGTAAACACTGAAGCTTTCTTT

V: TRBV4-3
J: TRBJ2-7
D: TRBD1
size: -
CDR3: CASSDYAGTAYEQYF
DNA: TGCGCCAGCAGTGACTATGCCGGGACAGCTTACGAGCAGTACTTC

V: TRBV5-1
J: TRBJ2-2
D: -
size: -
CDR3: CASSLAGAGKNTGELFF
DNA: TGCGCCAGCAGCTTGGCAGGGGCCGGAAAGAACACCGGGGAGCTGTTTTTT

V: TRBV6-5
J: TRBJ1-6
D: -
size: -
CDR3: CASSYGQGRAPLHF
DNA: TGTGCCAGCAGTTACGGGCAGGGTAGGGCACCCCTCCACTTT

V: TRBV6-6
J: TRBJ1-1
D: TRBD1
size: -
CDR3: CASRLLTGDTEAFF
DNA: TGTGCCAGCAGGCTCCTCACAGGGGACACTGAAGCTTTCTTT

V: TRBV19
J: TRBJ2-1
D: TRBD2
size: few
CDR3: CASSMFGRGSLNNEQFF
DNA: TGTGCCAGTAGTATGTTCGGGAGGGGATCCCTAAACAATGAGCAGTTCTTC

V: TRBV28
J: TRBJ2-4
D: TRBD2
size: -
CDR3: CASTSGSMNIQYF
DNA: TGTGCCAGCACTAGCGGGAGTATGAACATTCAGTACTTC

V: TRBV6-5
J: TRBJ1-5
D: -
size: -
CDR3: CASSYTGYNQPQHF
DNA: TGTGCCAGCAGTTACACAGGGTACAATCAGCCCCAGCATTTT

V: TRBV6-5
J: TRBJ1-4
D: TRBD1
size: -
CDR3: CASSRTGINEKLFF
DNA: TGTGCCAGCAGCAGGACAGGGATTAATGAAAAACTGTTTTTT

V: TRBV18
J: TRBJ1-5
D: -
size: -
CDR3: CASSPYDREPMGPQHF
DNA: TGTGCCAGCTCACCATATGACCGGGAGCCTATGGGGCCCCAGCATTTT

V: TRBV28
J: TRBJ1-5
D: TRBD1
size: -
CDR3: CASSLYGDRFNQPQHF
DNA: TGTGCCAGCAGTTTATACGGGGACAGGTTCAATCAGCCCCAGCATTTT

V: TRBV6-1
J: TRBJ2-5
D: -
size: few
CDR3: CASSEGAGEETQYF
DNA: TGTGCCAGCAGTGAAGGCGCAGGGGAAGAGACCCAGTACTTC

V: TRBV27
J: TRBJ2-3
D: TRBD2
size: -
CDR3: CASSPQRGTQYF
DNA: TGTGCCAGCAGTCCCCAGCGGGGTACGCAGTATTTT

V: TRBV7-3
J: TRBJ2-3
D: -
size: -
CDR3: CASSLAGLSTDTQYF
DNA: TGTGCCAGCAGCTTAGCGGGCCTTAGCACAGATACGCAGTATTTT

V: TRBV7-2
J: TRBJ2-1
D: TRBD2
size: -
CDR3: CASSLAGGTSSYNEQFF
DNA: TGTGCCAGCAGCTTAGCGGGGGGGACGAGCTCCTACAATGAGCAGTTCTTC

V: TRBV29-1
J: TRBJ2-3
D: -
size: once
CDR3: CSVRADTQYF
DNA: TGCAGCGTTCGAGCAGATACGCAGTATTTT

V: TRBV7-2
J: TRBJ1-5
D: -
size: once
CDR3: CASSLGGRFSNQPQHF
DNA: TGTGCCAGCAGCTTAGGCGGGAGGTTTAGCAATCAGCCCCAGCATTTT

V: TRBV7-2
J: TRBJ1-4
D: -
size: -
CDR3: CASSPQYATNEKLFF
DNA: TGTGCCAGCAGCCCCCAGTATGCAACTAATGAAAAACTGTTTTTT

V: TRBV10-1
J: TRBJ2-3
D: -
size: once
CDR3: CASSPSTDTQYF
DNA: TGCGCCAGCAGCCCGAGCACAGATACGCAGTATTTT

V: TRBV5-1
J: TRBJ2-1
D: TRBD2
size: -
CDR3: CASSLPAGGGNEQFF
DNA: TGCGCCAGCAGCTTGCCAGCGGGAGGGGGAAATGAGCAGTTCTTC

V: TRBV28
J: TRBJ2-7
D: -
size: few
CDR3: CASSFTGEPPYEQYF
DNA: TGTGCCAGCAGTTTTACCGGGGAACCTCCCTACGAGCAGTACTTC

V: TRBV6-6
J: TRBJ2-7
D: -
size: -
CDR3: CASTNRRSYEQYF
DNA: TGTGCCAGCACCAACAGGCGTTCCTACGAGCAGTACTTC

V: TRBV11-3
J: TRBJ2-7
D: TRBD1
size: few
CDR3: CASSFEGQSYEQYF
DNA: TGTGCCAGCAGCTTCGAGGGACAGTCCTACGAGCAGTACTTC

V: TRBV7-9
J: TRBJ1-1
D: TRBD1
size: -
CDR3: CASSPTGDTEAFF
DNA: TGTGCCAGCAGTCCGACAGGGGACACTGAAGCTTTCTTT

V: TRBV30
J: TRBJ2-1
D: TRBD1
size: few
CDR3: CAWTQDRPYNEQFF
DNA: TGTGCCTGGACCCAGGACAGGCCGTACAATGAGCAGTTCTTC

V: TRBV5-6
J: TRBJ2-7
D: TRBD1
size: -
CDR3: CASSLRQGAYEQYF
DNA: TGTGCCAGCAGCTTGAGACAGGGGGCCTACGAGCAGTACTTC

V: TRBV27
J: TRBJ1-1
D: TRBD1
size: -
CDR3: CASSLTGTEAFF
DNA: TGTGCCAGCAGTCTGACAGGGACTGAAGCTTTCTTT